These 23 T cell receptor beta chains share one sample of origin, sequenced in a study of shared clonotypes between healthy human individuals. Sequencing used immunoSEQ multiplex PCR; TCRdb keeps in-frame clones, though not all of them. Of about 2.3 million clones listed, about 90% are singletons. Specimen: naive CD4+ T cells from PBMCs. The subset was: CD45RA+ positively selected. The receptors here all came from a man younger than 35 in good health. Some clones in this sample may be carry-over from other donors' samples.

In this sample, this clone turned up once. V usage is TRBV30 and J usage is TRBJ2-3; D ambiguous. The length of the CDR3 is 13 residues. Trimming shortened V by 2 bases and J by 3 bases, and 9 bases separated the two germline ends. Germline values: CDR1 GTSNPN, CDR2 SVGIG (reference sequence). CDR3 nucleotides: TGTGCCTGGAGTTTAGGGTTTACAGATACGCAGTATTTT. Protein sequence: CAWSLGFTDTQYF.

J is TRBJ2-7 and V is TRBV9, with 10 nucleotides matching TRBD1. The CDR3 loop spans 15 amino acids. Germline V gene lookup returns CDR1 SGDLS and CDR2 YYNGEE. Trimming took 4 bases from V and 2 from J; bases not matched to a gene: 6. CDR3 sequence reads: CASSLRDRGTYEQYF. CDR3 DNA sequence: TGTGCCAGCAGCCTACGGGACAGGGGAACCTACGAGCAGTACTTC.

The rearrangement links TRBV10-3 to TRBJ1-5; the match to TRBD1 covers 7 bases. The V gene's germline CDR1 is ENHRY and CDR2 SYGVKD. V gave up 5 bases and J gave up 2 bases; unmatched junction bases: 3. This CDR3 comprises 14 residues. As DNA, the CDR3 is TGTGCCATCAGTCCAGGGGGTGGCAATCAGCCCCAGCATTTT. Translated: CAISPGGGNQPQHF.

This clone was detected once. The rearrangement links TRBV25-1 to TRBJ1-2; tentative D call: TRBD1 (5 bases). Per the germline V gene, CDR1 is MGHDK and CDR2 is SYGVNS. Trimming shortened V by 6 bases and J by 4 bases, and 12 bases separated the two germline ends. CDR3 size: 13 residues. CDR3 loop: CASRGPPSYGYTF. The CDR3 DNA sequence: TGTGCCAGCAGGGGGCCCCCGAGCTATGGCTACACCTTC.

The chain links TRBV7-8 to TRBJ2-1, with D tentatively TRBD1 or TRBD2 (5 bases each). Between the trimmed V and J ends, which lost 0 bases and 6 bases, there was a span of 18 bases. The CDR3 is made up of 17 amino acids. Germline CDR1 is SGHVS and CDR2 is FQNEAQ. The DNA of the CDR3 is TGTGCCAGCAGCTTAGCTACCAGGGTAATCGGGGCCAATGAGCAGTTCTTC. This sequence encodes CASSLATRVIGANEQFF. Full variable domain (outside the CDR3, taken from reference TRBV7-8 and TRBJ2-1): GAGVSQSPRYKVAKRGQDVALRCDPISGHVSLFWYQQALGQGPEFLTYFQNEAQLDKSGLPSDRFFAERPEGSVSTLKIQRTQQEDSAVYLCASSLATRVIGANEQFFGPGTRLTVL.

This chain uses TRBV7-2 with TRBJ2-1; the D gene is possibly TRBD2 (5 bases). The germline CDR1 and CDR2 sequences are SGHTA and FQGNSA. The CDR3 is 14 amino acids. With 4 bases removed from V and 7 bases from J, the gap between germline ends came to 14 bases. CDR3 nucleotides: TGTGCCAGCAGCTACACGAGGACTTCTAATGAGCAGTTCTTC. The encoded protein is CASSYTRTSNEQFF.

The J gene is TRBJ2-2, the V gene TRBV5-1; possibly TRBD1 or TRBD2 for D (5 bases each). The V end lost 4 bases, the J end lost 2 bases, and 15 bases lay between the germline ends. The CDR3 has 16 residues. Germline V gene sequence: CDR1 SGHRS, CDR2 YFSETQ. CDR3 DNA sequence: TGCGCCAGCAGCCTAGGGGTGAGGGGAAACACCGGGGAGCTGTTTTTT. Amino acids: CASSLGVRGNTGELFF.

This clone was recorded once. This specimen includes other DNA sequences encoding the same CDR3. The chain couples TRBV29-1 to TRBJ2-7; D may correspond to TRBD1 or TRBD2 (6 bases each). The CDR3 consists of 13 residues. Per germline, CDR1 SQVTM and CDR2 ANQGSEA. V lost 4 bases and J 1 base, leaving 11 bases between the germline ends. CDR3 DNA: TGCAGCGTTGGCGGGACACTATCCTACGAGCAGTACTTC. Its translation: CSVGGTLSYEQYF.

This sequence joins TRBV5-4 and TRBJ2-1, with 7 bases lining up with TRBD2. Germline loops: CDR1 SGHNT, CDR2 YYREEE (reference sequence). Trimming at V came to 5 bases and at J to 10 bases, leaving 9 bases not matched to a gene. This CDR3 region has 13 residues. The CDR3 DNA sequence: TGTGCCAGCAGTCTTGGGCGGGAGAGCGAGCAGTTCTTC. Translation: CASSLGRESEQFF.

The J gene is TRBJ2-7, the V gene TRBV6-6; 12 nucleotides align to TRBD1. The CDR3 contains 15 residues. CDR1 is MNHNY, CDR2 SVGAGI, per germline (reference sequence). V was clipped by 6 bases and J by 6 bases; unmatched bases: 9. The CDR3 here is CASRATGQGAGEQYF. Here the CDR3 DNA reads TGTGCCAGCAGGGCAACGGGACAGGGGGCAGGCGAGCAGTACTTC.

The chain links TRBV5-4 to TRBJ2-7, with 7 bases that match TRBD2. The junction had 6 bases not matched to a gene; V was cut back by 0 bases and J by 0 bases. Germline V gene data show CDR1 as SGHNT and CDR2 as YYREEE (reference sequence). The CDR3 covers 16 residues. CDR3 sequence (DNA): TGTGCCAGCAGCTTGGCGCCTAGCGGAAACTCCTACGAGCAGTACTTC. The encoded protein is CASSLAPSGNSYEQYF.

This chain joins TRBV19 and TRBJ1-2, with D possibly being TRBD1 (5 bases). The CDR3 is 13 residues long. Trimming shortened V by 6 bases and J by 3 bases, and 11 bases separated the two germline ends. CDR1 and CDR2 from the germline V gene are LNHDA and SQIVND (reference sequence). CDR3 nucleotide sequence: TGTGCCAGTAGGATGAGGGGTCACTATGGCTACACCTTC. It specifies CASRMRGHYGYTF.

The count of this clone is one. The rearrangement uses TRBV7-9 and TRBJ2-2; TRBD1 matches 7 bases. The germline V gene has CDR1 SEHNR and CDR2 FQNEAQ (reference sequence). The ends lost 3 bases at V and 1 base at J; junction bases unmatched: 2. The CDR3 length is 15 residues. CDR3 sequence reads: CASSFWDRNTGELFF. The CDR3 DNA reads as TGTGCCAGCAGCTTTTGGGACAGGAACACCGGGGAGCTGTTTTTT.

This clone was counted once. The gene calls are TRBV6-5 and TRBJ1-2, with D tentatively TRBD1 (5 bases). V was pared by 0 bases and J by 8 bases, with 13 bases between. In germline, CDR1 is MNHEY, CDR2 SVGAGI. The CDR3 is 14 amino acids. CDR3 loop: CASSYSIRGDGYTF. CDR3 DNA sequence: TGTGCCAGCAGTTACTCGATACGAGGGGACGGCTACACCTTC.

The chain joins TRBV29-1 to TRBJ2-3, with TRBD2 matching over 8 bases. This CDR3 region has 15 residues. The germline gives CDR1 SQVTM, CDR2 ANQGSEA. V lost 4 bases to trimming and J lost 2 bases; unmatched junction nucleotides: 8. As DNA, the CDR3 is TGCAGCGTTGTTTTTGCGGGAGGACCCACAGATACGCAGTATTTT. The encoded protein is CSVVFAGGPTDTQYF.

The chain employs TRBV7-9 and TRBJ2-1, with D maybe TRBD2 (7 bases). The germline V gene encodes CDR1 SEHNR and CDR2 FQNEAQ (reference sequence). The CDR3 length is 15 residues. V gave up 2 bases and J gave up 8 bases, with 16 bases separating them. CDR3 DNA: TGTGCCAGCAGCTTACGGGGGGCGGTTTGGGATGAGCAGTTCTTC. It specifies CASSLRGAVWDEQFF.

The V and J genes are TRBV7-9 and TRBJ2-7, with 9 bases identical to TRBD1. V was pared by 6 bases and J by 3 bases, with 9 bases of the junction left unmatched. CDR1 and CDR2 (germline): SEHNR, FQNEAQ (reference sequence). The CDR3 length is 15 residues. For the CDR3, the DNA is TGTGCCAGCAGTGTTCTTGGGACAGGGCTCTACGAGCAGTACTTC. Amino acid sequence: CASSVLGTGLYEQYF.

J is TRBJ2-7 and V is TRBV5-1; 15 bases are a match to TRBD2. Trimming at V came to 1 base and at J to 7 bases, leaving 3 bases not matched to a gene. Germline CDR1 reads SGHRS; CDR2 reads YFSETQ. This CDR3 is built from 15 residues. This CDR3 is CASSLRTSGRGEQYF. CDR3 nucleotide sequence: TGCGCCAGCAGCTTGAGGACTAGCGGGAGGGGGGAGCAGTACTTC.

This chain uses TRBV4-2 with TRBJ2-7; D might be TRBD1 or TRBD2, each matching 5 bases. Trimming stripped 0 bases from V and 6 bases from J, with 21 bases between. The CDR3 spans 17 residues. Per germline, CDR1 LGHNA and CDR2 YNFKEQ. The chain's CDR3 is CASSQESGGRTGGEQYF. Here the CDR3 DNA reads TGTGCCAGCAGCCAAGAATCAGGCGGCAGGACTGGGGGCGAGCAGTACTTC.

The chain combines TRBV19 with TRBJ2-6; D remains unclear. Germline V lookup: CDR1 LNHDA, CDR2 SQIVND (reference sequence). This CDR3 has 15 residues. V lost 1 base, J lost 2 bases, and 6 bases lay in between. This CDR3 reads CASSIVRAGANVLTF. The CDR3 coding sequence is TGTGCCAGTAGTATAGTAAGAGCTGGGGCCAACGTCCTGACTTTC.

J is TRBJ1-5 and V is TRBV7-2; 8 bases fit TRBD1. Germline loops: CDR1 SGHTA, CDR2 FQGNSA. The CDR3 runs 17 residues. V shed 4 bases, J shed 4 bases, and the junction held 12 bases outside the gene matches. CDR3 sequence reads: CASSYIGGQGLNQPQHF. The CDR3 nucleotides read TGTGCCAGCAGCTACATAGGTGGACAGGGATTAAATCAGCCCCAGCATTTT.

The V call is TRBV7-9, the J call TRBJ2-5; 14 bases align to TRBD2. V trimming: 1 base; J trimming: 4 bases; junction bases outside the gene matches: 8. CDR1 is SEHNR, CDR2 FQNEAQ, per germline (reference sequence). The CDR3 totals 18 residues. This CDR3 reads CASSLDPATSGRGETQYF. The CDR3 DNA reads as TGTGCCAGCAGCTTAGATCCCGCGACTAGCGGGAGGGGAGAGACCCAGTACTTC.

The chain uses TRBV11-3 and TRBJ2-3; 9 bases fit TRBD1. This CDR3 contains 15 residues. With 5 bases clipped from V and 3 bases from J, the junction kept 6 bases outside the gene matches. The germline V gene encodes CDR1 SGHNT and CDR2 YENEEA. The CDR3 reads CASSPGTGKTDTQYF. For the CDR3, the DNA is TGTGCCAGCAGCCCTGGGACAGGGAAAACAGATACGCAGTATTTT. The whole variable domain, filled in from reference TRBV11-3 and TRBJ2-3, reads EAGVVQSPRYKIIEKKQPVAFWCNPISGHNTLYWYLQNLGQGPELLIRYENEEAVDDSQLPKDRFSAERLKGVDSTLKIQPAELGDSAVYLCASSPGTGKTDTQYFGPGTRLTVL.